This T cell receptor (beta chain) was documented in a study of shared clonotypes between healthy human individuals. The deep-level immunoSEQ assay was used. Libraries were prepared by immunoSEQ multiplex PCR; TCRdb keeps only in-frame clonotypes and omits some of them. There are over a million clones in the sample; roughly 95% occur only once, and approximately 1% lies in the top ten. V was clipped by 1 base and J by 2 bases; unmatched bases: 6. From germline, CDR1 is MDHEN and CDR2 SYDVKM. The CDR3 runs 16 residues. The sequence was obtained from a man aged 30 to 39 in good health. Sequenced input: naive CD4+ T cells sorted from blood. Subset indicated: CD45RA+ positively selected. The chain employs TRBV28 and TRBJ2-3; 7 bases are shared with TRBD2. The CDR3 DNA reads TGTGCCAGCAGTTTATTGCCTAGCGGCCACACAGATACGCAGTATTTT. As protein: CASSLLPSGHTDTQYF.